This record concerns one TCR beta chain sequence. The CDR3 runs 16 residues. Losses at the gene ends were 0 bases for V and 9 bases for J; bases not matched to a gene: 13. Germline-derived CDR1 and CDR2 are SQVTM and ANQGSEA. Under the authors' procedure: Amplification with reference gene primers provided the estimates of nucleated cell counts. Generated by immunoSEQ multiplex PCR, the TCRdb table keeps only in-frame clones and is missing some. That table is the source of V, J and clone size, and D and trimming were worked out from the DNA. The sample has about 75,000 clones, more than 75% seen once. The source of the sample is a study of blood T cell repertoires in COVID-19. Study background: Italy, Spain and the United States were the sources of the convalescent and acute COVID-19 samples. The analysed material was cDNA or gDNA that came from T cells, B-cell-depleted T cells, or PBMCs.

The V and J genes are TRBV29-1 and TRBJ2-3, with 9 bases lining up with TRBD1. This receptor was identified in a human donor in a cohort sampled during active COVID-19. Sequenced material: peripheral blood. As DNA, the CDR3 is TGCAGCGTTGAAGATCAATGGTACAGGGGGCAGGGGACGCAGTATTTT. It specifies CSVEDQWYRGQGTQYF.